Below are 29 T cell receptor beta chains sequenced from a single sample in a study of blood T cell repertoires in COVID-19 (dated by TCRdb to the early 2020s). Receptor amplification or capture employed the immunoSEQ multiplex PCR assay. What TCRdb holds here is the immuneACCESS table cut down to in-frame rearrangements. Part of the clones is not present; checked against another copy, under half of the missing clones reflect an unresolved V gene, and the others are unexplained. The sample table shows about 210,000 clones, and just over 90% are seen once. The ten largest account for around 1.2% of the sample. Material for sequencing was peripheral blood. The source of these receptors is a man aged 25-40 years with acute or convalescent COVID-19.

The gene calls are TRBV29-1 and TRBJ1-1; D call uncertain. This CDR3 is 12 amino acids long. Germline CDR1 is SQVTM and CDR2 is ANQGSEA. Trimming pared 6 bases from V and 0 bases from J, leaving 8 bases between. CDR3 DNA sequence: TGCAGCGTCCACCGGTTGAACACTGAAGCTTTCTTT. Translating gives CSVHRLNTEAFF.

The rearrangement joins TRBV21-1 to TRBJ2-5; the listed D gene, TRBD1, was not tested against the DNA. TRBV21-1 is designated a pseudogene. The CDR3 sequence is 18 residues long. CDR3 in amino acids: CASSKKGTDSRYQETQYF. As DNA, the CDR3 is TGTGCCAGCAGCAAAAAGGGGACGGACAGCCGGTACCAAGAGACCCAGTACTTC.

The chain uses TRBV19 and TRBJ2-1, with D possibly being TRBD2 (9 bases). Deletions cut 7 bases from V and 4 bases from J, with 35 bases between. The CDR3 totals 21 residues. CDR1 is LNHDA and CDR2 is SQIVND in the germline V gene (reference sequence). Here the CDR3 reads CASMRTGTRSGRGGRYNEQFF. CDR3 DNA: TGTGCCAGTATGAGGACAGGGACGAGATCTGGGCGGGGGGGCCGTTACAATGAGCAGTTCTTC.

For the CDR3, the DNA is TGTGCTAGTGGTTTGAACCGGTTGCAAGAGACCCAGTACTTC. It specifies CASGLNRLQETQYF. J is TRBJ2-5 and V is TRBV12-5; D not resolved. Germline CDR1 LGHNT, CDR2 FRNRAP. The CDR3 spans 14 residues. The V gene lost 2 bases and the J gene lost 2 bases, with 9 bases spanning the gap.

As DNA, the CDR3 is TGCGCCAGCACCTTAGGGAGCAGGGGGACAGATACGCAGTATTTT. It yields the protein CASTLGSRGTDTQYF. This rearrangement joins TRBV4-1 to TRBJ2-3; 7 bases line up with TRBD1. The CDR3 has 15 amino acids. The trim removed 7 bases at V and 3 bases at J, leaving 10 bases unmatched. Germline CDR1 is MGHRA and CDR2 is YSYEKL.

The chain couples TRBV18 to TRBJ1-5; 9 bases align to TRBD1. CDR1 and CDR2 from the germline V gene are KGHSH and LQKENI. The CDR3 has 14 residues. V lost 6 bases, J lost 7 bases, and 7 bases stayed unmatched. The CDR3 DNA is TGTGCCAGCTCGCCCGGGACAGGGCGCCAGCCCCAGCATTTT. Protein: CASSPGTGRQPQHF. The full variable domain, its missing parts supplied by reference TRBV18 and TRBJ1-5, is NAGVMQNPRHLVRRRGQEARLRCSPMKGHSHVYWYRQLPEEGLKFMVYLQKENIIDESGMPKERFSAEFPKEGPSILRIQQVVRGDSAAYFCASSPGTGRQPQHFGDGTRLSIL.

The chain joins TRBV5-1 to TRBJ2-1, with 8 positions matching TRBD1. Germline CDR1 SGHRS, CDR2 YFSETQ. The trim removed 5 bases at V and 7 bases at J, leaving 5 bases unmatched. The length of the CDR3 is 13 residues. The CDR3 here is CASRGTGVNEQFF. As DNA, the CDR3 is TGCGCCAGCAGAGGGACAGGAGTTAATGAGCAGTTCTTC.

The CDR3 nucleotides read TGTGCCAGCAGTTCAGGACAGGGAGTAGGCTATGGCTACACCTTC. Translated: CASSSGQGVGYGYTF. V usage is TRBV28 and J usage is TRBJ1-2; 8 bases line up with TRBD1. The V segment lost 4 bases and the J segment 4 bases; nucleotides outside the gene matches: 8. Germline values: CDR1 MDHEN, CDR2 SYDVKM. This CDR3 is 15 amino acids long.

The rearrangement joins TRBV7-6 to TRBJ2-7, with TRBD2 matching over 13 bases. The length of the CDR3 is 14 residues. Germline CDR1 reads SGHVS; CDR2 reads FNYEAQ. Unmatched junction bases numbered 3, after V lost 3 bases and J lost 7 bases. The CDR3 DNA sequence: TGTGCCAGCAGCTTGGGGACTAGCGGGGAAGAGCAGTACTTC. Residues: CASSLGTSGEEQYF. The variable domain in full, with the rest retrieved from reference TRBV7-6 and TRBJ2-7, is GAGVSQSPRYKVTKRGQDVALRCDPISGHVSLYWYRQALGQGPEFLTYFNYEAQQDKSGLPNDRFSAERPEGSISTLTIQRTEQRDSAMYRCASSLGTSGEEQYFGPGTRLTVT.

The chain recombines TRBV30 with TRBJ1-1, with TRBD1 identical over 9 bases. CDR1 is GTSNPN, CDR2 SVGIG, per germline (reference sequence). V shed 2 bases, J shed 3 bases, and the junction held 10 bases outside the gene matches. The CDR3 runs 16 residues. The CDR3 DNA reads TGTGCCTGGAGTCCTTACCGGGACAGGGTCTACACTGAAGCTTTCTTT. Amino acids: CAWSPYRDRVYTEAFF.

The V gene is TRBV4-2, the J gene TRBJ2-5, with unresolved D. CDR3 length: 14 amino acids. Looked up from germline, CDR1 is LGHNA and CDR2 is YNFKEQ. Trimming left V 6 bases short and J 5 bases short, with 16 bases between. The chain's CDR3 is CASRNPSGVETQYF. The CDR3 nucleotides are TGTGCCAGCAGGAACCCTAGTGGAGTCGAGACCCAGTACTTC.

This sequence joins TRBV11-2 and TRBJ2-3; TRBD2 agrees at 7 bases. The CDR3 is made up of 16 amino acids. Germline CDR1 is SGHAT and CDR2 is FQNNGV. The ends lost 1 base at V and 7 bases at J; junction bases unmatched: 11. The CDR3, as DNA: TGTGCCAGCAGCTTAGTGGGTGGCGGGGGTTTGAATACGCAGTATTTT. It encodes CASSLVGGGGLNTQYF.

This sequence joins TRBV4-1 and TRBJ2-7; D ambiguous. Trimming pared 3 bases from V and 5 bases from J, leaving 5 bases between. CDR1 MGHRA and CDR2 YSYEKL come from the germline V gene. This CDR3 is 11 amino acids long. The DNA of the CDR3 is TGCGCCAGCAGCCAGGCCGACGAGCAGTACTTC. Translating gives CASSQADEQYF.

The gene calls are TRBV5-5 and TRBJ2-7; D is uncertain. The CDR3 covers 14 residues. Deletions cut 5 bases from V and 5 bases from J, with 17 bases between. Germline-derived CDR1 and CDR2 are SGHKS and YYEKEE (reference sequence). CDR3 residues: CASSSTFVVDEQYF. In DNA form, the CDR3 reads TGTGCCAGCAGTTCTACCTTTGTGGTAGACGAGCAGTACTTC.

The chain couples TRBV7-9 to TRBJ1-1; possible D gene TRBD1, 5 bases. The CDR3 has 17 amino acids. CDR1 and CDR2 (germline): SEHNR, FQNEAQ (reference sequence). Trimming took off 5 bases at V and 5 bases at J, with 24 bases between the two ends. CDR3 sequence reads: CASSRKQVGGKGTEAFF. DNA of the CDR3: TGTGCCAGCAGCAGAAAACAGGTGGGGGGTAAGGGTACTGAAGCTTTCTTT.

This chain uses TRBV9 with TRBJ2-3; 11 nucleotides line up with TRBD1. This CDR3 region has 15 residues. V dropped 4 bases and J dropped 6; count of bases not matched to a gene: 7. CDR1 and CDR2 from the germline V gene are SGDLS and YYNGEE. The CDR3 DNA reads as TGTGCCAGCAGCCCGCGGACAGGGGGCATTGATACGCAGTATTTT. Protein sequence: CASSPRTGGIDTQYF.

This chain links TRBV5-4 with TRBJ2-5; the D gene is possibly TRBD2 (6 bases). Trimming removed 3 bases at V and 6 bases at J, with 15 bases between. The CDR3 covers 14 residues. Looked up from germline, CDR1 is SGHNT and CDR2 is YYREEE (reference sequence). CDR3 bases: TGTGCCAGCAGCTCCCAGTGGGGGGATAAGACCCAGTACTTC. This codes for CASSSQWGDKTQYF.

The chain joins TRBV28 to TRBJ1-4; 9 positions agree with TRBD1. The CDR3 is 15 residues long. Germline V CDR1 and CDR2: MDHEN, SYDVKM. V shed 5 bases and J 4 bases; nucleotides not matched to a gene: 5. CDR3 residues: CASSTGGSGNEKLFF. The DNA of the CDR3 is TGTGCCAGCAGTACAGGGGGCTCGGGTAATGAAAAACTGTTTTTT.

The J gene is TRBJ2-3, the V gene TRBV19, with TRBD1 matching 7 bases. The CDR3 spans 15 residues. Germline V gives CDR1 LNHDA, CDR2 SQIVND (reference sequence). After removal of 5 bases from V and 2 bases from J, the junction contained 7 bases not matched to a gene. The CDR3 DNA is TGTGCCAGTAGTCCCCGGACAGGAATCACAGATACGCAGTATTTT. This codes for CASSPRTGITDTQYF. The full variable domain, completed using reference TRBV19 and TRBJ2-3, is DGGITQSPKYLFRKEGQNVTLSCEQNLNHDAMYWYRQDPGQGLRLIYYSQIVNDFQKGDIAEGYSVSREKKESFPLTVTSAQKNPTAFYLCASSPRTGITDTQYFGPGTRLTVL.

The chain has TRBV4-1 and TRBJ2-1; 8 bases fit TRBD2. Germline lookup yields CDR1 MGHRA and CDR2 YSYEKL. The V segment lost 4 bases and the J segment 3 bases; nucleotides outside the gene matches: 8. The CDR3 contains 16 residues. The CDR3 sequence: CASSPGVAGLYNEQFF. The CDR3 nucleotides are TGCGCCAGCAGCCCGGGGGTAGCGGGGCTCTACAATGAGCAGTTCTTC.

The chain uses TRBV9 and TRBJ2-1, with D tentatively TRBD2 (7 bases). Germline V gene lookup returns CDR1 SGDLS and CDR2 YYNGEE. The V and J ends lost 4 bases and 4 bases respectively, with 15 bases between them. CDR3 length equals 15 residues. CDR3 nucleotides: TGTGCCAGCAGCCCCCGGGGGGCGGGTTACAATGAGCAGTTCTTC. This gives the protein CASSPRGAGYNEQFF.

The rearrangement links TRBV11-2 to TRBJ1-1, with 7 positions matching TRBD1. The CDR3 sequence is 17 residues long. Germline loops: CDR1 SGHAT, CDR2 FQNNGV. The ends lost 0 bases at V and 3 bases at J; junction bases unmatched: 10. CDR3 in DNA: TGTGCCAGCAGCTTAGAGCCTTACAGTAGGGGGCACACTGAAGCTTTCTTT. Protein product: CASSLEPYSRGHTEAFF.

This chain connects TRBV6-5 to TRBJ1-3, with a tentative D call TRBD1 (5 bases). CDR1 MNHEY and CDR2 SVGAGI come from the germline V gene. V lost 5 bases, J lost 0 bases, and 11 bases lay in between. CDR3 size: 15 residues. CDR3 coding DNA: TGTGCCAGCAGTCCGACAGCCTACTCTGGAAACACCATATATTTT. Protein sequence: CASSPTAYSGNTIYF.

The V gene is TRBV15, the J gene TRBJ1-4; no firm D call. The CDR3 length is 13 residues. The V end lost 7 bases, the J end lost 5 bases, and 11 bases lay between the germline ends. The germline gives CDR1 LNHNV, CDR2 YYDKDF (reference sequence). The CDR3 sequence is CATMAVRNEKLFF. The CDR3 nucleotides read TGTGCCACCATGGCAGTGAGGAATGAAAAACTGTTTTTT.

The chain has TRBV28 and TRBJ1-2; tentatively, D is TRBD1 (5 bases). Germline-derived CDR1 and CDR2 are MDHEN and SYDVKM. The CDR3 runs 14 residues. V was clipped by 2 bases and J by 6 bases, with 13 bases between them. The CDR3, as DNA: TGTGCCAGCAGTTTAGCGGGGAGGGGAAATGGCTACACCTTC. Translated: CASSLAGRGNGYTF.

V and J are TRBV4-1 and TRBJ1-2; 7 nucleotides agree with TRBD1. The V gene's germline CDR1 is MGHRA and CDR2 YSYEKL. The CDR3 totals 14 residues. The trim removed 3 bases at V and 4 bases at J, leaving 5 bases unmatched. CDR3 sequence (DNA): TGCGCCAGCAGCCAGAAAGGGACAGCCTATGGCTACACCTTC. The encoded protein is CASSQKGTAYGYTF.

The chain couples TRBV6-6 to TRBJ2-3; the D gene is possibly TRBD2 (5 bases). Germline lookup yields CDR1 MNHNY and CDR2 SVGAGI (reference sequence). The CDR3 spans 14 residues. V shed 6 bases and J shed 6 bases, with 16 bases lying between them. In DNA form, the CDR3 reads TGTGCCAGCAGGGGCGGGCCGGGTTTGGATACGCAGTATTTT. Amino acids: CASRGGPGLDTQYF.

The chain recombines TRBV27 with TRBJ1-1; possible D gene TRBD1, 5 bases. Trimming cost V 3 bases and J 7 bases, with 12 bases left between them. The CDR3 extends over 13 amino acids. The germline CDR1 and CDR2 sequences are MNHEY and SMNVEV (reference sequence). The CDR3 sequence is CASSFGGSSEAFF. CDR3 nucleotides: TGTGCCAGCAGTTTTGGGGGGAGTAGTGAAGCTTTCTTT.

The chain uses TRBV19 and TRBJ1-5, with 8 bases lining up with TRBD1. The germline gives CDR1 LNHDA, CDR2 SQIVND (reference sequence). The CDR3 extends over 13 amino acids. With 5 bases clipped from V and 5 bases from J, the junction kept 2 bases outside the gene matches. The CDR3 loop is CASSQGADQPQHF. Written as DNA, the CDR3 is TGTGCCAGTAGTCAGGGGGCCGATCAGCCCCAGCATTTT.